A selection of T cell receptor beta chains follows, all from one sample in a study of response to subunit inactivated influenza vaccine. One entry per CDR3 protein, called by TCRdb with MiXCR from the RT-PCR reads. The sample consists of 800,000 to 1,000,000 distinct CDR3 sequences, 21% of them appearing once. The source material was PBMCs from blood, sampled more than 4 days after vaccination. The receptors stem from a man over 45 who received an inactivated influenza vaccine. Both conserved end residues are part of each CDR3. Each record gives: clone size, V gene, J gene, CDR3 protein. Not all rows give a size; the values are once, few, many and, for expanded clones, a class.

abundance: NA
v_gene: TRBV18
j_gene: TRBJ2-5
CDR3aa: CASSPQTWGPGETQYF

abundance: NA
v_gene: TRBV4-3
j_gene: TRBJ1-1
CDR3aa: CASSQDSQGSTEAFF

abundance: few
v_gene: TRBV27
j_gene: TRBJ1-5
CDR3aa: CASSYESNQPQHF

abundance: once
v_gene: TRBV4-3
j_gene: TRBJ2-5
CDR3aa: CASSQEMGKETQYF

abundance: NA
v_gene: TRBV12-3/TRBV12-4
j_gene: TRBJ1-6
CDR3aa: CASSYRAPNPLHF

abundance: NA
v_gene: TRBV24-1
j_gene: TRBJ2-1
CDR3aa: CATSDPGQGLNYNEQFF

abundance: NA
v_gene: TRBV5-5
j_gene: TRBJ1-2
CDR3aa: CASSLRTGGYGYTF

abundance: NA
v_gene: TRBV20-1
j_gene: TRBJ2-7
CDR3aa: CSATPGLAGREQYF

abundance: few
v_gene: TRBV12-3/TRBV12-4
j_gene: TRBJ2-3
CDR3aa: CASTRGTRADTQYF

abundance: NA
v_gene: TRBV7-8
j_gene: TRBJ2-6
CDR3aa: CASSLPPSGGANVLTF

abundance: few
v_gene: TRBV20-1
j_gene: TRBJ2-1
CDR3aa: CSAPLGPAYNEQFF

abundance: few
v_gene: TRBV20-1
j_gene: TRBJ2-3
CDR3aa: CSAKGLAGGFDTQYF

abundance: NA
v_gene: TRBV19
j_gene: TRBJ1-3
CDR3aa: CASSPYDSSGNTIYF

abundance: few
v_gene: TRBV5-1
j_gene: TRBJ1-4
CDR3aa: CASSPGTARNEKLFF

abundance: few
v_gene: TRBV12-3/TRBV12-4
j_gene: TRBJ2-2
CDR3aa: CASSWPGQGATGELFF

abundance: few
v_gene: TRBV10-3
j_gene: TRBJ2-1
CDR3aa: CAISEPGASSSLSSYNEQFF

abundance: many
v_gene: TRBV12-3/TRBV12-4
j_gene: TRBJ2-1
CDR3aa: CASSLRNRGGRPNEQFF

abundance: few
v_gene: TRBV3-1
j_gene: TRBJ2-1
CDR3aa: CASSQDLGAYNEQFF

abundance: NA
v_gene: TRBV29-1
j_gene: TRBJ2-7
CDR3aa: CSVEGQGHEQYF

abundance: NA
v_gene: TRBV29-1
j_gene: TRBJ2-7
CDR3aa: CSVATSYEQYF

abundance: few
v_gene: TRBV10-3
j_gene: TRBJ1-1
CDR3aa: CAISEGTASEAFF

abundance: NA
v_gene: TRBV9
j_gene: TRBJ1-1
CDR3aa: CASSDGAEAFF

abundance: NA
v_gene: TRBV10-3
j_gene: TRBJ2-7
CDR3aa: CAISESIGPGAGGVYEQYF